Listed below are T cell receptor beta chains from one sample, sequenced in a study of beta chain features in type 1 diabetes. Profiling relied on immunoSEQ multiplex PCR, and the TCRdb table lists in-frame clones only, not all of them. This sample has tens of thousands of clones; around 40% occur once, and the top ten carry 1.4% to 1.5%. Sequencing was performed on Tregs from blood. Source of these receptors: a man aged 30 to 45 with type 1 diabetes. Both conserved end residues are part of each CDR3. A D gene is named only where the DNA matches it firmly. Clone size is not always given. Where it is, it says once, few, many or a class for expanded clones.

j_gene: TRBJ1-2
v_gene: TRBV28
abundance: once
d_gene: TRBD1
CDR3nt: TGTGCCAGCACCATAACCGGGACAGCGAGCTATGGCTACACCTTC
CDR3aa: CASTITGTASYGYTF

j_gene: TRBJ2-7
v_gene: TRBV27
abundance: .
d_gene: TRBD2
CDR3nt: TGTGCCAGCAGTTGGGGGACTAGCGGGAGAGGGGAGCAGTACTTC
CDR3aa: CASSWGTSGRGEQYF

j_gene: TRBJ2-3
v_gene: TRBV27
abundance: .
d_gene: TRBD2
CDR3nt: TGTGCCAGCAGTGGACCGGGAGGGGATACGCAGTATTTT
CDR3aa: CASSGPGGDTQYF

j_gene: TRBJ2-2
v_gene: TRBV7-3
abundance: .
d_gene: TRBD2
CDR3nt: TGTGCCAGCAGTTTAGCGGGGCCGAACACCGGGGAGCTGTTTTTT
CDR3aa: CASSLAGPNTGELFF

j_gene: TRBJ2-6
v_gene: TRBV19
abundance: .
d_gene: .
CDR3nt: TGTGCCAGTACCCCGAGGAGAACAGGGCCCGACGGTGCCAACGTCCTGACTTTC
CDR3aa: CASTPRRTGPDGANVLTF

j_gene: TRBJ1-2
v_gene: TRBV29-1
abundance: .
d_gene: .
CDR3nt: TGCAGCGGGAGGTTTCAGGACAGCGGACTCCACTTC
CDR3aa: CSGRFQDSGLHF

j_gene: TRBJ2-1
v_gene: TRBV5-1
abundance: .
d_gene: TRBD1
CDR3nt: TGCGCCAGCAGGGAGGGACAGGGGAAGGGTGAGCAGTTCTTC
CDR3aa: CASREGQGKGEQFF

j_gene: TRBJ1-5
v_gene: TRBV19
abundance: .
d_gene: .
CDR3nt: TGTGCCAGTAGTATTAAAGGTAGAGGGCTTGGTCAGCCCCAGCATTTT
CDR3aa: CASSIKGRGLGQPQHF

j_gene: TRBJ2-1
v_gene: TRBV29-1
abundance: few
d_gene: .
CDR3nt: TGCAGCGTTATGGCGTTTAGGGGTGAGCAGTTCTTC
CDR3aa: CSVMAFRGEQFF

j_gene: TRBJ2-7
v_gene: TRBV27
abundance: few
d_gene: TRBD1
CDR3nt: TGTGCCAGCAGTTATTACAGGGGCCCCAACTCCTACGAGCAGTACTTC
CDR3aa: CASSYYRGPNSYEQYF

j_gene: TRBJ1-5
v_gene: TRBV7-2
abundance: .
d_gene: .
CDR3nt: TGTGCCAGCAGCTCAAGGGGGGGAAATCAGCCCCAGCATTTT
CDR3aa: CASSSRGGNQPQHF

j_gene: TRBJ2-1
v_gene: TRBV14
abundance: .
d_gene: TRBD2
CDR3nt: TGTGCCAGCAGCCTCTTCGGGACTAGATTTTTCAATGAGCAGTTCTTC
CDR3aa: CASSLFGTRFFNEQFF

j_gene: TRBJ2-1
v_gene: TRBV7-2
abundance: few
d_gene: .
CDR3nt: TGTGCCAGCAGTTCGGGACTCCTTGTTGATGAGCAGTTCTTC
CDR3aa: CASSSGLLVDEQFF

j_gene: TRBJ1-5
v_gene: TRBV5-1
abundance: few
d_gene: .
CDR3nt: TGCGCCAGCAGCTTATCTCCCGGGGGAAATCAGCCCCAGCATTTT
CDR3aa: CASSLSPGGNQPQHF

j_gene: TRBJ2-7
v_gene: TRBV9
abundance: .
d_gene: TRBD1
CDR3nt: TGTGCCAGCACCGGGACAGGGGGCACCGAGCAGTACTTC
CDR3aa: CASTGTGGTEQYF

j_gene: TRBJ2-2
v_gene: TRBV5-1
abundance: .
d_gene: TRBD1
CDR3nt: TGCGCCAGCAGCTGGACAGGGGGCCAAAACACCGGGGAGCTGTTTTTT
CDR3aa: CASSWTGGQNTGELFF

j_gene: TRBJ2-6
v_gene: TRBV9
abundance: .
d_gene: .
CDR3nt: TGTGCCAGCAGCGTAGCTGCGGACTCTGGGGCCAACGTCCTGACTTTC
CDR3aa: CASSVAADSGANVLTF

j_gene: TRBJ1-3
v_gene: TRBV7-2
abundance: .
d_gene: .
CDR3nt: TGTGCCAGCAGCACCGGCTCTGGAAACACCATATATTTT
CDR3aa: CASSTGSGNTIYF

j_gene: TRBJ2-7
v_gene: TRBV7-9
abundance: .
d_gene: .
CDR3nt: TGTGCCAGCAGCGATAGATCGGTATCCGACGAGCAGTACTTC
CDR3aa: CASSDRSVSDEQYF

j_gene: TRBJ2-1
v_gene: TRBV5-1
abundance: .
d_gene: .
CDR3nt: TGCGCCAGCAGCTTGGCCTCGTACAATGAGCAGTTCTTC
CDR3aa: CASSLASYNEQFF

j_gene: TRBJ2-3
v_gene: TRBV5-4
abundance: .
d_gene: TRBD2
CDR3nt: TGTGCCAGCAGCCTGCGACTAGCGGGTAGCACAGATACGCAGTATTTT
CDR3aa: CASSLRLAGSTDTQYF

j_gene: TRBJ2-3
v_gene: TRBV14
abundance: few
d_gene: TRBD2
CDR3nt: TGTGCCAGCAGCAGGTTATCTAGCGGAGGCACAGATACGCAGTATTTT
CDR3aa: CASSRLSSGGTDTQYF

j_gene: TRBJ2-1
v_gene: TRBV28
abundance: .
d_gene: TRBD2
CDR3nt: TGTGCCAGCAGTTTTGGATCGAGCGGGAGGGCGGGGGAGCAGTTCTTC
CDR3aa: CASSFGSSGRAGEQFF

j_gene: TRBJ2-1
v_gene: TRBV28
abundance: .
d_gene: .
CDR3nt: TGTGCCAGCAGTCTCTCCCGCGGTTACTACAATGAGCAGTTCTTC
CDR3aa: CASSLSRGYYNEQFF

j_gene: TRBJ1-4
v_gene: TRBV28
abundance: few
d_gene: TRBD1
CDR3nt: TGTGCCAGCAGTTTCCCGGGACAGGTTGAAAAACTGTTTTTT
CDR3aa: CASSFPGQVEKLFF